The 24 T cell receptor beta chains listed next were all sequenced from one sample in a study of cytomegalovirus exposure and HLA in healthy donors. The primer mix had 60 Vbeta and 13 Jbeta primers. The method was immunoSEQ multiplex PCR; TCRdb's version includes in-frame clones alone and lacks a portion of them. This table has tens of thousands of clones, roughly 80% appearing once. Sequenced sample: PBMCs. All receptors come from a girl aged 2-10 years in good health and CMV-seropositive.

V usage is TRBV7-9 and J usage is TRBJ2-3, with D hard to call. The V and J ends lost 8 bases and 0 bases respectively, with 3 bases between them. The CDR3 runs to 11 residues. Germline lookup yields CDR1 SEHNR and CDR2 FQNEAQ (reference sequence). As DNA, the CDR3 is TGTGCCAGCGGCAGCACAGATACGCAGTATTTT. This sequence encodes CASGSTDTQYF.

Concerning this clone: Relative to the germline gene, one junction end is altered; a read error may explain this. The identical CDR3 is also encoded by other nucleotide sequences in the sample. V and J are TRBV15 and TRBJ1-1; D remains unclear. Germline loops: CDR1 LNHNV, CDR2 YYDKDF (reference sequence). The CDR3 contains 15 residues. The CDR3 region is CATKGPGEGNTEAFF. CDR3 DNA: TGCGCCACCAAGGGCCCTGGAGAGGGGAACACTGAAGCTTTCTTT. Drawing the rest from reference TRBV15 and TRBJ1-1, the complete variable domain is DAMVIQNPRYQVTQFGKPVTLSCSQTLNHNVMYWYQQKSSQAPKLLFHYYDKDFNNEADTPDNFQSRRPNTSFCFLDIRSPGLGDTAMYLCATKGPGEGNTEAFFGQGTRLTVV.

CDR3 residues: CAWSVLAYEQYF. The CDR3 coding sequence is TGTGCCTGGAGTGTACTGGCCTACGAGCAGTACTTC. The chain couples TRBV30 to TRBJ2-7; D not resolved. V was shortened by 0 bases and J by 2 bases, with 5 bases between the two germline ends. This CDR3 is 12 amino acids long. Per the germline V gene, CDR1 is GTSNPN and CDR2 is SVGIG (reference sequence).

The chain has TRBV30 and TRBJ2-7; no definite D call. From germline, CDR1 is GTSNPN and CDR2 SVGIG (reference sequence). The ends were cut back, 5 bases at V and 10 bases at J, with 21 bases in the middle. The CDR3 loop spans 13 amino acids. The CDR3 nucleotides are TGTGCCTGGTCGGGTGGTGGCTGGTTCGGCCAGTACTTC. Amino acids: CAWSGGGWFGQYF. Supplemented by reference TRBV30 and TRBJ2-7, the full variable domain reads SQTIHQWPATLVQPVGSPLSLECTVEGTSNPNLYWYRQAAGRGLQLLFYSVGIGQISSEVPQNLSASRPQDRQFILSSKKLLLSDSGFYLCAWSGGGWFGQYFGPGTRLTVT.

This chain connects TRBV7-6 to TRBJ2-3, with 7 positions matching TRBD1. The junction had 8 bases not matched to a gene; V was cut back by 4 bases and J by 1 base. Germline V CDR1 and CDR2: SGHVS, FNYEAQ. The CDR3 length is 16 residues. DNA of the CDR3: TGTGCCAGCAGCTCACGGCGTACAGGGGGCACAGATACGCAGTATTTT. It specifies CASSSRRTGGTDTQYF.

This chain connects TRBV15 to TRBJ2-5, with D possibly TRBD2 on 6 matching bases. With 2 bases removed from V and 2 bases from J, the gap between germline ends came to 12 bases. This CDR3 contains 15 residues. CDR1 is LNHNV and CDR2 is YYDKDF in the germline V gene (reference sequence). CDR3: CATSRSLAEQETQYF. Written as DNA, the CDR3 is TGTGCCACCAGCAGATCCTTAGCGGAACAAGAGACCCAGTACTTC.

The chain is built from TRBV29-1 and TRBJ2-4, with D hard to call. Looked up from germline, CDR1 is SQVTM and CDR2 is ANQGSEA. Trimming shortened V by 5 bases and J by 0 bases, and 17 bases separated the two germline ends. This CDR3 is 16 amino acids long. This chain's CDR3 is CSVPHPEKLAKNIQYF. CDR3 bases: TGCAGCGTTCCCCACCCGGAGAAGTTAGCCAAAAACATTCAGTACTTC. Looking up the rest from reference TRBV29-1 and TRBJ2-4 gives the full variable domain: SAVISQKPSRDICQRGTSLTIQCQVDSQVTMMFWYRQQPGQSLTLIATANQGSEATYESGFVIDKFPISRPNLTFSTLTVSNMSPEDSSIYLCSVPHPEKLAKNIQYFGAGTRLSVL.

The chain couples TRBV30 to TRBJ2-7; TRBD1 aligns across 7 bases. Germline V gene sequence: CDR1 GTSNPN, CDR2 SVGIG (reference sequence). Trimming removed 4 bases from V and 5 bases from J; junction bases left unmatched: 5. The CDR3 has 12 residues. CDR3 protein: CAWTDRVHEQYF. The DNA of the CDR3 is TGTGCCTGGACCGACAGGGTCCACGAGCAGTACTTC.

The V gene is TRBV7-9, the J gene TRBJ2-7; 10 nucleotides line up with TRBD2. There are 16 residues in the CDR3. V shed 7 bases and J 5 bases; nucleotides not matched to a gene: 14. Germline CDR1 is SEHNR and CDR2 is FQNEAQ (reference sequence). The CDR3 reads CASTLSGGTSVHEQYF. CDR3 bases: TGTGCCAGCACCCTATCGGGTGGGACTAGCGTACACGAGCAGTACTTC.

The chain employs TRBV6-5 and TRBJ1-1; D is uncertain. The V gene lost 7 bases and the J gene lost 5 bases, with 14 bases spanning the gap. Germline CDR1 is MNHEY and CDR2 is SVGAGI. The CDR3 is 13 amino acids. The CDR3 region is CASTHPSGTEAFF. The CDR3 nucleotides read TGTGCCAGCACACACCCGTCGGGAACTGAAGCTTTCTTT.

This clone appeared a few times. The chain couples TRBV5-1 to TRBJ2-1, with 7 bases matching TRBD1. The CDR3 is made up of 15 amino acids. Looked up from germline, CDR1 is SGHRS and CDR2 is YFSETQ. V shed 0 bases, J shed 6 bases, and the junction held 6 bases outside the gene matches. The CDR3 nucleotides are TGCGCCAGCAGCTTGGAAGGACAGGTGTTCAATGAGCAGTTCTTC. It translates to CASSLEGQVFNEQFF.

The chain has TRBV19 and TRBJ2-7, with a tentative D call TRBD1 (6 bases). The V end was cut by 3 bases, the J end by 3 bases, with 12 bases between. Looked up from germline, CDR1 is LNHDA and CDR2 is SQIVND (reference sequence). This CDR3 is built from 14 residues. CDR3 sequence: CASSITDRNYEQYF. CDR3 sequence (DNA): TGTGCCAGTAGTATCACAGACAGGAACTACGAGCAGTACTTC.

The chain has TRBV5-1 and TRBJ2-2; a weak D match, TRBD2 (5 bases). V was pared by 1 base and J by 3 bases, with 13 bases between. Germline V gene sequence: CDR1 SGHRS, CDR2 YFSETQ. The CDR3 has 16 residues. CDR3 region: CASSLSGWRDTGELFF. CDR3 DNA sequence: TGCGCCAGCAGCTTGTCGGGGTGGCGGGACACCGGGGAGCTGTTTTTT.

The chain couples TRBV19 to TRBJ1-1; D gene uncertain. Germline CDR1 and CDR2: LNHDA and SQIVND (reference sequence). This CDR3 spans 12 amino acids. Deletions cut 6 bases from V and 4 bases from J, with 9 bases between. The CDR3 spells CASSQAGTEAFF. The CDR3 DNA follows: TGTGCCAGTAGCCAGGCGGGCACTGAAGCTTTCTTT.

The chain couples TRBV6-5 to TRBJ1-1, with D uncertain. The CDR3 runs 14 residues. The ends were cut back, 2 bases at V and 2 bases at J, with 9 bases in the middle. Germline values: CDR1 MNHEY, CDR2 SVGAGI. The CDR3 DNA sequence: TGTGCCAGCAGTTACGCAGGAAGAAACACTGAAGCTTTCTTT. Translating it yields CASSYAGRNTEAFF.

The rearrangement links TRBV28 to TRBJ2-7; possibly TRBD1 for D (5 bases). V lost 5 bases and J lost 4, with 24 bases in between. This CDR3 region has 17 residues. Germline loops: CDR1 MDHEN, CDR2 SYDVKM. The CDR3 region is CASSPPFTRTLLYEQYF. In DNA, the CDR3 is TGTGCCAGCAGTCCCCCTTTTACTCGGACACTCCTTTACGAGCAGTACTTC.

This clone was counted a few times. This CDR3 is CASSLGVGTSGSTDTQYF. The CDR3, as DNA: TGTGCCAGCAGCTTAGGAGTGGGGACTAGCGGGAGCACAGATACGCAGTATTTT. This chain uses TRBV7-6 with TRBJ2-3; 12 bases map to TRBD2. Unmatched junction bases numbered 5, after V lost 1 base and J lost 0 bases. The CDR3 is 18 residues long. CDR1 is SGHVS, CDR2 FNYEAQ, per germline. The full variable domain, its missing parts supplied by reference TRBV7-6 and TRBJ2-3, is GAGVSQSPRYKVTKRGQDVALRCDPISGHVSLYWYRQALGQGPEFLTYFNYEAQQDKSGLPNDRFSAERPEGSISTLTIQRTEQRDSAMYRCASSLGVGTSGSTDTQYFGPGTRLTVL.

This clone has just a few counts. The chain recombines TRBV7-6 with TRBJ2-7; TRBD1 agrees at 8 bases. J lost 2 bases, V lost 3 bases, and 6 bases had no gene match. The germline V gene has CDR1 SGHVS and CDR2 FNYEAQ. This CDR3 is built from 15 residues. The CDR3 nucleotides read TGTGCCAGCAGCTTGGGGGACAGGACGGCCTACGAGCAGTACTTC. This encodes CASSLGDRTAYEQYF. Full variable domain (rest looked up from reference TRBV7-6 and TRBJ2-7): GAGVSQSPRYKVTKRGQDVALRCDPISGHVSLYWYRQALGQGPEFLTYFNYEAQQDKSGLPNDRFSAERPEGSISTLTIQRTEQRDSAMYRCASSLGDRTAYEQYFGPGTRLTVT.

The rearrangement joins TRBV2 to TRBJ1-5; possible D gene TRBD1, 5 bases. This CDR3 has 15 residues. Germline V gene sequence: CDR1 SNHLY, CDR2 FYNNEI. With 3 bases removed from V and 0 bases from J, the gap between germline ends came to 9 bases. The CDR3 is CASSDGRASNQPQHF. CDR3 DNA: TGTGCCAGCAGTGACGGCAGGGCTAGCAATCAGCCCCAGCATTTT.

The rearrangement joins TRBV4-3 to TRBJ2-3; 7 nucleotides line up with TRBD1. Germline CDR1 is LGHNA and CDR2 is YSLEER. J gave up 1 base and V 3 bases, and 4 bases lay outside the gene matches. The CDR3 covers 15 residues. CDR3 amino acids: CASSQTGSGTDTQYF. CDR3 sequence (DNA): TGCGCCAGCAGCCAGACAGGGAGCGGCACAGATACGCAGTATTTT.

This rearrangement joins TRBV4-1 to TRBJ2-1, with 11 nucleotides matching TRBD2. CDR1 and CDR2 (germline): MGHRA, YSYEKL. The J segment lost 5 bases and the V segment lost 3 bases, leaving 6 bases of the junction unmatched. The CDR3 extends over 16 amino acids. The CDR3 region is CASSHRGTSGHNEQFF. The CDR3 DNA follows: TGCGCCAGCAGCCACCGAGGGACTAGCGGCCACAATGAGCAGTTCTTC.

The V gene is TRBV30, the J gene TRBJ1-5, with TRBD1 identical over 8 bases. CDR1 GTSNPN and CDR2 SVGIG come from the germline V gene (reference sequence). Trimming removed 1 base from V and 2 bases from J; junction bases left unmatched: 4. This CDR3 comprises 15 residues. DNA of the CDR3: TGTGCCTGGAGTGACCAGGGGGCGGGCAATCAGCCCCAGCATTTT. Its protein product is CAWSDQGAGNQPQHF. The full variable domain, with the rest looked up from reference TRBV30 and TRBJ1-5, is SQTIHQWPATLVQPVGSPLSLECTVEGTSNPNLYWYRQAAGRGLQLLFYSVGIGQISSEVPQNLSASRPQDRQFILSSKKLLLSDSGFYLCAWSDQGAGNQPQHFGDGTRLSIL.

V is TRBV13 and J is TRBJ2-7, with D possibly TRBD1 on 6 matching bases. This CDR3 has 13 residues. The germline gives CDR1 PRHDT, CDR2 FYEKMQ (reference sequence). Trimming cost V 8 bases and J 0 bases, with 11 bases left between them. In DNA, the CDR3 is TGTGCCAGCGGGGGCGGGTACTCCTACGAGCAGTACTTC. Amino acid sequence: CASGGGYSYEQYF.

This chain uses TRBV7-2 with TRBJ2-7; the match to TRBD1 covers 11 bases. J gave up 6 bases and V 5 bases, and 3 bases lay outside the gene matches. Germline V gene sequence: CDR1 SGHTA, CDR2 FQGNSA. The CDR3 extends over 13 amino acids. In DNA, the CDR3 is TGTGCCAGCAGCAAGGGACAGGGGGGCGAGCAGTACTTC. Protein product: CASSKGQGGEQYF.